One and the same sample provided the 11 T cell receptor beta chains below, sequenced in a study of blood T cell repertoires in COVID-19. The assay was immunoSEQ multiplex PCR, and TCRdb's table has in-frame clones only and misses some. Here the sample spans about 250,000 clones, 65% to 85% being singletons. The sample comprised peripheral blood. These receptors were collected from a man aged 35 to 55 with active or convalescent COVID-19.

The chain has TRBV30 and TRBJ2-7, with a weak D call TRBD1 (5 bases). Germline assignment: CDR1 GTSNPN and CDR2 SVGIG (reference sequence). The CDR3 length is 13 residues. The ends were cut back, 1 base at V and 7 bases at J, with 14 bases in the middle. The CDR3 nucleotides read TGTGCCTGGAGTGGACAGCCTTGGAGTGAGCAGTACTTC. Protein sequence: CAWSGQPWSEQYF.

The J gene is TRBJ1-1, the V gene TRBV30, with no clear D. Trimming took 2 bases from V and 13 from J, leaving 14 bases between them. The CDR3 loop spans 11 amino acids. Germline-derived CDR1 and CDR2 are GTSNPN and SVGIG (reference sequence). The CDR3 region is CAWSRGESGFF. Written as DNA, the CDR3 is TGTGCCTGGAGTCGGGGAGAATCAGGTTTCTTT.

In its sample, this clone was seen once. The chain carries TRBV4-1 and TRBJ2-1; the D is unclear. The CDR3 has 17 residues. V was clipped by 0 bases and J by 0 bases, with 12 bases between them. The germline CDR1 and CDR2 sequences are MGHRA and YSYEKL. The CDR3 region has the DNA TGCGCCAGCAGCCAAGATCGGTCGGCTAGCTCCTACAATGAGCAGTTCTTC. The encoded protein is CASSQDRSASSYNEQFF.

Note on this clone: A single base separates this from a much larger clone, so it may be a read error. CDR3 in amino acids: CASSVQENTEAFF. CDR3 nucleotide sequence: TGTGCCAGCAGTGTACAGGAGAACACTGAAGCTTTCTTT. The rearrangement links TRBV6-4 to TRBJ1-1; a possible D gene is TRBD1 (5 bases). Germline CDR1 reads MRHNA; CDR2 reads SNTAGT. Trimming removed 4 bases from V and 1 base from J, with 7 bases in between. The CDR3 spans 13 residues.

The chain is built from TRBV3-1 (or the pseudogene TRBV3-2) and TRBJ1-2, with TRBD1 matching 9 bases. Germline CDR1 is LGHDT and CDR2 is YNNKEL (reference sequence). The CDR3 is 14 residues long. The V gene end was trimmed by 3 bases and the J gene end by 6 bases; junction bases not matched to a gene: 5. This chain's CDR3 is CASSQGGQGHGYTF. DNA of the CDR3: TGTGCCAGCAGCCAGGGGGGACAGGGCCATGGCTACACCTTC.

The chain has TRBV5-6 and TRBJ2-3; D is uncertain. The CDR3 sequence is 13 residues long. The germline V and J ends were trimmed by 3 bases and 1 base, with 6 bases remaining between them. Germline V gives CDR1 SGHDT, CDR2 YYEEEE. CDR3 in DNA: TGTGCCAGCAGCTCGACTGGCACAGATACGCAGTATTTT. It yields the protein CASSSTGTDTQYF.

The rearrangement links TRBV7-9 to TRBJ1-4, with 9 positions matching TRBD1. With 0 bases clipped from V and 2 bases from J, the junction kept 10 bases outside the gene matches. Looked up from germline, CDR1 is SEHNR and CDR2 is FQNEAQ (reference sequence). The CDR3 extends over 19 amino acids. CDR3 coding DNA: TGTGCCAGCAGCTTAGCGCCGGGACAGGGAGTTCGGACTAATGAAAAACTGTTTTTT. This translates into CASSLAPGQGVRTNEKLFF.

The gene calls are TRBV6-2 or TRBV6-3 and TRBJ2-3; 13 bases agree with TRBD2. CDR3 size: 18 residues. Germline loops: CDR1 MNHEY, CDR2 SVGEGT. The ends lost 5 bases at V and 4 bases at J; junction bases unmatched: 12. The CDR3 nucleotides are TGTGCCAGCAGTAACCCGGGACTAGCGGGGCCAATAGCAGATACGCAGTATTTT. Residues: CASSNPGLAGPIADTQYF.

This sequence joins TRBV7-3 and TRBJ2-2, with TRBD1 identical over 11 bases. With 4 bases clipped from V and 7 bases from J, the junction kept 5 bases outside the gene matches. From germline, CDR1 is SGHTA and CDR2 FQGTGA. The CDR3 has 15 residues. Here the CDR3 reads CASSWTGGAGGELFF. CDR3 DNA sequence: TGTGCCAGCAGCTGGACAGGGGGCGCGGGCGGGGAGCTGTTTTTT.

The CDR3 spells CATSDLKGVFNSPLHF. CDR3 coding DNA: TGTGCCACCAGTGATTTAAAAGGGGTTTTTAATTCACCCCTCCACTTT. J is TRBJ1-6 and V is TRBV24-1, with a weak D call TRBD1 (5 bases). The CDR3 is made up of 16 amino acids. Trimming removed 1 base from V and 6 bases from J, with 12 bases in between. In germline, CDR1 is KGHDR, CDR2 SFDVKD.

The CDR3 spells CASSAGQGTTNEKLFF. CDR3 coding DNA: TGTGCCAGCAGCGCCGGACAGGGGACAACTAATGAAAAACTGTTTTTT. The J gene is TRBJ1-4, the V gene TRBV7-2; TRBD1 matches at 9 bases. From germline, CDR1 is SGHTA and CDR2 FQGNSA. V gave up 5 bases and J gave up 0 bases; unmatched junction bases: 4. The CDR3 is 16 residues long.